This T cell receptor beta chain was captured in a study of blood T cell repertoires in COVID-19. As to this clone: The same CDR3 can be traced to other DNA sequences in this sample.

Germline assignment: CDR1 MDHEN and CDR2 SYDVKM. With V trimmed by 5 bases and J by 2 bases, 2 bases remained unmatched. The length of the CDR3 is 13 residues. Symptom resolution, clearance, or two negative PCRs marked donors in Cohort 3 as recovered. The table came from immunoSEQ multiplex PCR; TCRdb's copy has only in-frame clones and leaves some out. The table includes fewer than 450,000 clones, 87% detected once. The TCR sequence derives from a woman aged 25 to 39 who had recovered from COVID-19. V usage is TRBV28 and J usage is TRBJ1-2; 7 bases are a match to TRBD1. Specimen: PBMCs or T cells enriched from blood (not recorded which). DNA for the CDR3: TGTGCCAGCAGTCTGACAGGGAACTATGGCTACACCTTC. Its translation is CASSLTGNYGYTF.